The entry below gives a single T cell receptor beta chain sequence along with its context. The source of the sample is a study of blood T cell repertoires in COVID-19. For the study at large: Samples taken during acute and convalescent COVID-19 were collected in the United States, Italy and Spain. Nucleic acid was either cDNA or gDNA, and it came from T cells, B-cell-depleted T cells, or PBMCs.

Original methodology: Counts of nucleated cells, estimated from reference gene primer amplification, were obtained. Profiled with immunoSEQ multiplex PCR; TCRdb holds only in-frame clones, not every one. The D gene and trimming were derived from the DNA, and the V and J assignments and clone size from that table. The table has approximately 15,000 clones, around 92% seen once. The CDR3 contains 16 residues. V lost 0 bases to trimming and J lost 2 bases; unmatched junction nucleotides: 9. Per germline, CDR1 GTSNPN and CDR2 SVGIG (reference sequence). The chain is built from TRBV30 and TRBJ1-1; 7 nucleotides match TRBD1. This TCR was sampled from a human donor in a cohort sampled during active COVID-19. Sequencing was carried out using peripheral blood. The CDR3 spells CAWSVRVGTANTEAFF. The CDR3 DNA reads TGTGCCTGGAGTGTACGCGTGGGGACAGCCAACACTGAAGCTTTCTTT.